Sequencing of this T cell receptor beta chain was carried out in a study of post-analysis software for immune sequencing data. Unique molecular identifiers tagged the TCR beta cDNA libraries. It was from roughly 0.93 to 9.6 million T cells that 500,000 or so cDNA molecules came. One entry per CDR3 protein, called by TCRdb with MiXCR from the PCR reads. The sample has some 800,000 distinct CDR3 sequences; around 45% are singletons. Study-wide findings and caveats: Controls significantly exceeded multiple sclerosis patients in normalized Chao1 diversity. There were five TRBV segments more frequent in patients than controls, and TRBV5-6, TRBV5-1 and TRBV20-1 were among them.

V lost 3 bases to trimming and J lost 0 bases; unmatched junction nucleotides: 5. CDR3 size: 15 residues. This clonotype was detected only a few times. The antigen is unknown. Sequenced input: blood. The rearrangement joins TRBV12-3 or TRBV12-4 to TRBJ2-7; 7 nucleotides agree with TRBD1. This sequence was found in a girl aged 5-17 years with multiple sclerosis. The CDR3 sequence is CASSFVGQISYEQYF. The CDR3 DNA sequence: TGTGCCAGCAGTTTCGTGGGACAGATCTCCTACGAGCAGTACTTC.